These 29 T cell receptor beta chains were sequenced from one sample in a study of cytomegalovirus exposure and HLA in healthy donors. The PCR used 60 Vbeta and 13 Jbeta primers. The protocol was immunoSEQ multiplex PCR, while the TCRdb copy is restricted to in-frame clones and leaves out a portion. The top ten hold less than 2% of the sample, which has some 180,000 clones, roughly four fifths seen once. The sample consisted of PBMCs. These receptor sequences come from a man aged 30-40 years in good health and CMV-seronegative.

The chain is built from TRBV9 and TRBJ2-2, with TRBD1 matching over 8 bases. Germline CDR1 SGDLS, CDR2 YYNGEE. J was trimmed by 0 bases and V by 0 bases; bases with no gene match: 7. CDR3 length: 18 amino acids. As DNA, the CDR3 is TGTGCCAGCAGCGTAGTAGGACAGGGATTCGCGAACACCGGGGAGCTGTTTTTT. Its protein product is CASSVVGQGFANTGELFF.

The chain joins TRBV5-6 to TRBJ2-7, with TRBD1 as a possible D gene (6 bases). The germline V gene has CDR1 SGHDT and CDR2 YYEEEE. V was pared by 4 bases and J by 2 bases, with 16 bases between. CDR3 size: 15 residues. In DNA, the CDR3 is TGTGCCAGCAGCCCCCTGGACAGTAACACCTACGAGCAGTACTTC. It translates to CASSPLDSNTYEQYF.

This chain connects TRBV30 to TRBJ2-7, with a weak D call TRBD1 (5 bases). In germline, CDR1 is GTSNPN, CDR2 SVGIG (reference sequence). The CDR3 length is 12 residues. The CDR3 loop reads CAGVQGTYEQYF. CDR3 DNA: TGTGCTGGGGTGCAGGGCACCTACGAGCAGTACTTC.

The V call is TRBV2, the J call TRBJ2-2; unclear D gene. The CDR3 runs 12 residues. Trimming removed 3 bases from V and 4 bases from J, with 3 bases in between. Germline values: CDR1 SNHLY, CDR2 FYNNEI. In DNA, the CDR3 is TGTGCCAGCAGTGACTTCACCGGGGAGCTGTTTTTT. This codes for CASSDFTGELFF.

The chain carries TRBV19 and TRBJ2-7; TRBD2 matches 12 bases. CDR1 and CDR2 (germline): LNHDA, SQIVND (reference sequence). The CDR3 runs to 17 residues. V was clipped by 4 bases and J by 0 bases; unmatched bases: 7. CDR3: CASSTQRTSGASYEQYF. The CDR3 DNA is TGTGCCAGTAGTACCCAACGGACTAGCGGGGCCTCCTACGAGCAGTACTTC.

V gene TRBV7-2 combines with J gene TRBJ1-2; the D is unclear. The germline V gene has CDR1 SGHTA and CDR2 FQGNSA. The CDR3 extends over 15 amino acids. The V and J ends lost 1 base and 8 bases respectively, with 17 bases between them. As DNA, the CDR3 is TGTGCCAGCAGCTTAGATTCGGGGAGGGTTCCGGGCTACACCTTC. It translates to CASSLDSGRVPGYTF.

This chain uses TRBV6-6 with TRBJ2-7, with TRBD1 matching over 7 bases. The CDR3 spans 13 residues. Germline CDR1 is MNHNY and CDR2 is SVGAGI (reference sequence). Trimming cost V 6 bases and J 0 bases; bases outside gene matches: 2. For the CDR3, the DNA is TGTGCCAGCAGAAGACAGGGCTCCTACGAGCAGTACTTC. The encoded protein is CASRRQGSYEQYF.

V is TRBV2 and J is TRBJ2-2, with 7 bases aligning to TRBD2. The CDR3 covers 15 residues. Losses at the gene ends were 4 bases for V and 2 bases for J; bases not matched to a gene: 4. Germline V gene lookup returns CDR1 SNHLY and CDR2 FYNNEI. The CDR3 DNA reads TGTGCCAGCAGTGTGCCTAGCGGAAACACCGGGGAGCTGTTTTTT. It specifies CASSVPSGNTGELFF.

This clone was detected a few times. The genes are TRBV25-1 and TRBJ2-1; perhaps TRBD1 as D (5 bases). V was clipped by 1 base and J by 8 bases, with 15 bases between them. CDR1 is MGHDK and CDR2 is SYGVNS in the germline V gene. CDR3 length: 15 residues. The CDR3 DNA reads as TGTGCCAGCAGTGAATCTAGGGGCGGCTTCTATGAGCAGTTCTTC. Encoded protein: CASSESRGGFYEQFF.

The CDR3: CAISQRTVSNYGYTF. The CDR3 nucleotides read TGTGCCATCAGTCAGAGGACAGTTTCCAACTATGGCTACACCTTC. The V call is TRBV10-3, the J call TRBJ1-2, with D possibly matching TRBD1 (6 bases). Trimming cost V 5 bases and J 2 bases, with 15 bases left between them. Germline CDR1 is ENHRY and CDR2 is SYGVKD. This CDR3 has 15 amino acids.

This clone was found once. The V gene is TRBV4-1, the J gene TRBJ2-2; 7 bases line up with TRBD2. The germline gives CDR1 MGHRA, CDR2 YSYEKL. This CDR3 comprises 17 residues. The V segment lost 0 bases and the J segment 4 bases; nucleotides outside the gene matches: 8. The CDR3 bases are TGCGCCAGCAGCCAAGAGGGCGGGAGAGAAGTCACCGGGGAGCTGTTTTTT. Translated, it gives CASSQEGGREVTGELFF.

The J gene is TRBJ1-5, the V gene TRBV5-1; 7 bases line up with TRBD1. The ends lost 0 bases at V and 10 bases at J; junction bases unmatched: 4. The CDR3 is 13 residues long. Germline assignment: CDR1 SGHRS and CDR2 YFSETQ. The DNA for the CDR3 is TGCGCCAGCAGCTTGGGACAGGGAACCCCCCAGCATTTT. Amino acid sequence: CASSLGQGTPQHF. The entire variable domain, with the rest obtained from reference TRBV5-1 and TRBJ1-5, is as follows: KAGVTQTPRYLIKTRGQQVTLSCSPISGHRSVSWYQQTPGQGLQFLFEYFSETQRNKGNFPGRFSGRQFSNSRSEMNVSTLELGDSALYLCASSLGQGTPQHFGDGTRLSIL.

The chain combines TRBV6-5 with TRBJ2-1; perhaps TRBD1 as D (5 bases). CDR3 length: 11 amino acids. V gave up 5 bases and J gave up 6 bases, with 5 bases separating them. Germline V gene data show CDR1 as MNHEY and CDR2 as SVGAGI. CDR3 DNA sequence: TGTGCCAGCAGTCAGGGCAATGAGCAGTTCTTC. It codes for CASSQGNEQFF.

V usage is TRBV5-1 and J usage is TRBJ2-7; the match to TRBD2 covers 8 bases. Germline trimming cut 3 bases from V and 4 bases from J; bases unmatched to any gene: 6. The CDR3 is made up of 14 amino acids. The germline V gene has CDR1 SGHRS and CDR2 YFSETQ. The CDR3 sequence is CASSSGLAHYEQYF. In DNA, the CDR3 is TGCGCCAGCAGCTCCGGACTAGCCCATTACGAGCAGTACTTC.

The chain recombines TRBV19 with TRBJ2-7; TRBD2 is a possible D gene (6 bases). Trimming took 3 bases from V and 4 from J, leaving 19 bases between them. Germline V gives CDR1 LNHDA, CDR2 SQIVND (reference sequence). This CDR3 region has 16 residues. CDR3 DNA: TGTGCCAGTAGTATCCCTCGCGGAGGGACGCGATACGAGCAGTACTTC. This encodes CASSIPRGGTRYEQYF.

V is TRBV28 and J is TRBJ1-4, with D maybe TRBD1 (5 bases). In germline, CDR1 is MDHEN, CDR2 SYDVKM. CDR3 length: 15 residues. Trimming left V 3 bases short and J 8 bases short, with 16 bases between. In nucleotides, the CDR3 is TGTGCCAGCAGTTTTAGGCTAGGCCAGGGAGAAAAACTGTTTTTT. Translation gives CASSFRLGQGEKLFF. Full variable domain (rest looked up from reference TRBV28 and TRBJ1-4): DVKVTQSSRYLVKRTGEKVFLECVQDMDHENMFWYRQDPGLGLRLIYFSYDVKMKEKGDIPEGYSVSREKKERFSLILESASTNQTSMYLCASSFRLGQGEKLFFGSGTQLSVL.

Comment on this clone: The sample holds other DNA sequences that translate to the same CDR3. V usage is TRBV27 and J usage is TRBJ2-2; a possible D gene is TRBD1 (6 bases). CDR1 MNHEY and CDR2 SMNVEV come from the germline V gene (reference sequence). Between the trimmed V and J ends, which lost 4 bases and 2 bases, there was a span of 11 bases. The CDR3 is 15 amino acids. The CDR3 coding sequence is TGTGCCAGCAGTTCCAGGGGCTTAAACACCGGGGAGCTGTTTTTT. It codes for CASSSRGLNTGELFF.

The genes are TRBV14 and TRBJ2-1; TRBD2 might be the D (6 bases). The CDR3 spans 14 residues. Germline V CDR1 and CDR2: SGHDN, FVKESK. V gave up 4 bases and J gave up 3 bases, with 10 bases separating them. CDR3 in amino acids: CASSPLASYNEQFF. The DNA of the CDR3 is TGTGCCAGCAGCCCCCTAGCGAGCTACAATGAGCAGTTCTTC.

This clone was picked up one time. The chain has TRBV9 and TRBJ2-3; TRBD2 agrees at 7 bases. The junction had 9 bases not matched to a gene; V was cut back by 4 bases and J by 1 base. The V gene's germline CDR1 is SGDLS and CDR2 YYNGEE. The CDR3 loop spans 16 amino acids. CDR3 in DNA: TGTGCCAGCAGCCCTTACACAAGCGGGGGCACAGATACGCAGTATTTT. Protein sequence: CASSPYTSGGTDTQYF.

V and J are TRBV10-2 and TRBJ2-1; 7 nucleotides agree with TRBD2. Germline CDR1 is WSHSY and CDR2 is SAAADI. This CDR3 region has 14 residues. V trimming: 2 bases; J trimming: 7 bases; junction bases outside the gene matches: 5. CDR3: CASSERLATNEQFF. In nucleotides, the CDR3 is TGCGCCAGCAGTGAGAGACTAGCCACGAATGAGCAGTTCTTC.

Turning to this clone: Germline and junction disagree at one end, which may indicate a read error. The chain has TRBV29-1 and TRBJ2-5, with D perhaps matching TRBD1 (5 bases). Germline loops: CDR1 SQVTM, CDR2 ANQGSEA. The CDR3 is 13 residues long. The CDR3 loop is CSVEVTVQETQYF. CDR3 DNA: TGCAGCGTGGAAGTGACAGTACAAGAGACCCAGTACTTC.

The chain is built from TRBV5-6 and TRBJ1-5; D is undetermined. Germline CDR1 and CDR2: SGHDT and YYEEEE. Trimming took off 1 base at V and 2 bases at J, with 7 bases between the two ends. This CDR3 contains 14 residues. The CDR3 spells CASSLLFGNQPQHF. The DNA of the CDR3 is TGTGCCAGCAGCTTGCTTTTTGGCAATCAGCCCCAGCATTTT.

This chain connects TRBV7-3 to TRBJ2-1; 12 nucleotides align to TRBD2. Germline-derived CDR1 and CDR2 are SGHTA and FQGTGA. V dropped 0 bases and J dropped 5; count of bases not matched to a gene: 5. There are 17 residues in the CDR3. The CDR3 sequence is CASSLTHWTSGNNEQFF. The CDR3 DNA reads TGTGCCAGCAGCTTAACCCATTGGACTAGCGGGAACAATGAGCAGTTCTTC.

The chain is built from TRBV5-1 and TRBJ2-7, with D unresolved. The CDR3 is made up of 13 amino acids. Germline CDR1 SGHRS, CDR2 YFSETQ. V lost 3 bases and J 5 bases, leaving 12 bases between the germline ends. The CDR3 loop is CASSSLASNEQYF. The CDR3, as DNA: TGCGCCAGCAGCTCCCTGGCCTCGAACGAGCAGTACTTC.

This clone was recorded a few times. The chain employs TRBV29-1 and TRBJ2-7; TRBD2 matches 9 bases. The germline CDR1 and CDR2 sequences are SQVTM and ANQGSEA. The CDR3 spans 13 residues. After removal of 6 bases from V and 5 bases from J, the junction contained 8 bases not matched to a gene. The CDR3: CSVSAGGFDEQYF. DNA for the CDR3: TGCAGCGTCTCAGCGGGAGGATTCGACGAGCAGTACTTC.

V and J are TRBV7-3 and TRBJ2-7, with 9 bases lining up with TRBD1. The CDR3 extends over 15 amino acids. The V gene end was trimmed by 1 base and the J gene end by 4 bases; junction bases not matched to a gene: 5. The germline V gene has CDR1 SGHTA and CDR2 FQGTGA. The CDR3 coding sequence is TGTGCCAGCAGCTTAAACAGGGGGCTCGGGTACGAGCAGTACTTC. Its translation is CASSLNRGLGYEQYF.

This clone was seen a few times. This sequence joins TRBV5-6 and TRBJ2-1; tentatively, D is TRBD1 (6 bases). Germline CDR1 and CDR2: SGHDT and YYEEEE. The CDR3 runs 13 residues. V was shortened by 4 bases and J by 8 bases, with 13 bases between the two germline ends. In nucleotides, the CDR3 is TGTGCCAGCAGCCAGGACAGTGTCTATGAGCAGTTCTTC. This encodes CASSQDSVYEQFF. The whole variable domain, filled in from reference TRBV5-6 and TRBJ2-1, reads DAGVTQSPTHLIKTRGQQVTLRCSPKSGHDTVSWYQQALGQGPQFIFQYYEEEERQRGNFPDRFSGHQFPNYSSELNVNALLLGDSALYLCASSQDSVYEQFFGPGTRLTVL.

The rearrangement uses TRBV4-1 and TRBJ2-7; 10 nucleotides agree with TRBD2. Germline CDR1 reads MGHRA; CDR2 reads YSYEKL. The CDR3 length is 15 residues. V dropped 3 bases and J dropped 4; count of bases not matched to a gene: 6. CDR3: CASSHLAGAGYEQYF. As DNA, the CDR3 is TGCGCCAGCAGCCATCTAGCGGGAGCAGGTTACGAGCAGTACTTC.

This clone was seen more than once but under ten times. The V and J genes are TRBV2 and TRBJ1-1; D ambiguous. The germline gives CDR1 SNHLY, CDR2 FYNNEI. The CDR3 runs to 12 residues. The ends were cut back, 9 bases at V and 2 bases at J, with 10 bases in the middle. The CDR3 nucleotides read TGTGCCAGACTAGCGATCAACACTGAAGCTTTCTTT. It yields the protein CARLAINTEAFF.